A single sample gave rise to the 32 T cell receptor beta chains below, sequenced in a study of identical twins. TCRdb reanalysed the 5' RACE reads using MiXCR and keeps one entry per CDR3 protein. This sample carries about 520,000 distinct CDR3 sequences, 22% of them seen once, and the ten largest clones take around 0.9%. The same sample was also studied in work on T cells expressing NK-cell markers.

The sample comprised CD4+ T cells sorted from blood. All receptors derive from a woman between 18 and 30 years old in good health.

The chain links TRBV20-1 to TRBJ2-2; TRBD2 is a possible D gene (6 bases). CDR3 length: 14 amino acids. Trimming took 3 bases from V and 5 from J, leaving 13 bases between them. The germline gives CDR1 DFQATT, CDR2 SNEGSKA (reference sequence). Here the CDR3 reads CSASRGTTTGELFF. As DNA, the CDR3 is TGCAGTGCTAGTCGGGGGACCACTACCGGGGAGCTGTTTTTT.

The table lists this clonotype with a few counts. The chain employs TRBV20-1 and TRBJ1-1; TRBD1 is a possible D gene (6 bases). This CDR3 spans 15 amino acids. The germline V gene has CDR1 DFQATT and CDR2 SNEGSKA (reference sequence). Deletions cut 5 bases from V and 1 base from J, with 17 bases between. The CDR3 spells CSAGRSGQWNTEAFF. CDR3 in DNA: TGCAGTGCTGGACGGAGTGGACAGTGGAACACTGAAGCTTTCTTT.

The chain combines TRBV5-5 with TRBJ2-5; 13 nucleotides match TRBD2. This CDR3 contains 16 residues. Trimming removed 5 bases from V and 5 bases from J; junction bases left unmatched: 9. Germline loops: CDR1 SGHKS, CDR2 YYEKEE (reference sequence). The CDR3 region is CASSGTSGASWETQYF. CDR3 DNA: TGTGCCAGCAGTGGGACTAGCGGGGCTAGTTGGGAGACCCAGTACTTC.

As to this clonotype: A read error may account for a junction end that differs from germline. V usage is TRBV20-1 and J usage is TRBJ2-3; D is possibly TRBD2 (7 bases). Germline V lookup: CDR1 DFQATT, CDR2 SNEGSKA (reference sequence). The CDR3 is 17 residues long. The CDR3 region has the DNA TGCTGTGCTAGAGGGTTTAGGGGGAGGGCAATAGCAGATACGCAGTATTTT. Its protein is CCARGFRGRAIADTQYF.

The chain joins TRBV12-3 or TRBV12-4 to TRBJ2-7, with TRBD1 matching 10 bases. The CDR3 runs to 14 residues. The V segment lost 6 bases and the J segment 4 bases; nucleotides outside the gene matches: 6. This CDR3 is CASSGTGARYEQYF. The CDR3 DNA sequence: TGTGCCAGCAGCGGGACAGGGGCCCGATACGAGCAGTACTTC.

This chain joins TRBV9 and TRBJ1-6, with unresolved D. Germline V gene data show CDR1 as SGDLS and CDR2 as YYNGEE. The CDR3 contains 15 residues. Trimming took 3 bases from V and 7 from J, leaving 14 bases between them. This chain's CDR3 is CASSAEAGSNSPLHF. CDR3 bases: TGTGCCAGCAGCGCAGAGGCGGGAAGCAATTCACCCCTCCACTTT.

V is TRBV12-3 or TRBV12-4 and J is TRBJ1-2; 7 bases agree with TRBD1. J was trimmed by 4 bases and V by 8 bases; bases with no gene match: 10. This CDR3 has 14 residues. The CDR3 loop is CASGRGAIVYGYTF. The CDR3 nucleotides are TGTGCCAGCGGCAGGGGGGCAATCGTCTATGGCTACACCTTC.

The chain uses TRBV5-6 and TRBJ1-5, with D tentatively TRBD1 (6 bases). The CDR3 contains 13 residues. Trimming cost V 4 bases and J 4 bases, with 9 bases left between them. The V gene's germline CDR1 is SGHDT and CDR2 YYEEEE. CDR3 nucleotide sequence: TGTGCCAGCAGCGCAGGGGTTAATCAGCCCCAGCATTTT. It translates to CASSAGVNQPQHF.

This clonotype came up many times. The germline gene is not matched at one end of the junction; a read error may be the cause. The V call is TRBV19, the J call TRBJ2-1; no firm D call. This CDR3 is 11 amino acids long. CDR1 is LNHDA, CDR2 SQIVND, per germline (reference sequence). The CDR3, as DNA: TGTGCCAGCAGTATTCGGAATGAGCAGTTCTTC. It encodes CASSIRNEQFF. The whole variable domain, filled in from reference TRBV19 and TRBJ2-1, reads DGGITQSPKYLFRKEGQNVTLSCEQNLNHDAMYWYRQDPGQGLRLIYYSQIVNDFQKGDIAEGYSVSREKKESFPLTVTSAQKNPTAFYLCASSIRNEQFFGPGTRLTVL.

The chain couples TRBV7-2 to TRBJ2-2; no clear D. The CDR3 has 14 residues. Germline V gene lookup returns CDR1 SGHTA and CDR2 FQGNSA. The V gene lost 2 bases and the J gene lost 3 bases, with 7 bases spanning the gap. The CDR3: CASSLQADTGELFF. Here the CDR3 DNA reads TGTGCCAGCAGCTTACAAGCAGACACCGGGGAGCTGTTTTTT. Based on the CDR3 plus reference TRBV7-2 and TRBJ2-2, the full variable domain is GAGVSQSPSNKVTEKGKDVELRCDPISGHTALYWYRQSLGQGLEFLIYFQGNSAPDKSGLPSDRFSAERTGGSVSTLTIQRTQQEDSAVYLCASSLQADTGELFFGEGSRLTVL.

The V and J genes are TRBV20-1 and TRBJ2-2, with 9 bases identical to TRBD2. Trimming at V came to 5 bases and at J to 3 bases, leaving 4 bases not matched to a gene. CDR1 and CDR2 from the germline V gene are DFQATT and SNEGSKA (reference sequence). The CDR3 runs to 14 residues. The CDR3 here is CSAGGGAYTGELFF. The CDR3 DNA reads TGCAGTGCTGGCGGGGGGGCCTACACCGGGGAGCTGTTTTTT.

This clonotype was observed a handful of times. CDR3 protein: CSASRGPPTASEQFF. The CDR3 coding sequence is TGCAGTGCTAGCAGGGGGCCCCCAACGGCTAGTGAGCAGTTCTTC. V and J are TRBV20-1 and TRBJ2-1; TRBD1 matches at 8 bases. The CDR3 has 15 amino acids. The V segment lost 3 bases and the J segment 9 bases; nucleotides outside the gene matches: 13. The germline gives CDR1 DFQATT, CDR2 SNEGSKA (reference sequence).

The CDR3 region is CAISAWLAVTDTQYF. The DNA of the CDR3 is TGTGCCATCAGTGCGTGGCTAGCGGTCACAGATACGCAGTATTTT. The genes are TRBV10-3 and TRBJ2-3; 7 bases map to TRBD2. This CDR3 comprises 15 residues. Trimming took 4 bases from V and 2 from J; bases not matched to a gene: 6. Germline CDR1 and CDR2: ENHRY and SYGVKD.

In its sample, this clonotype was seen a few times. This chain joins TRBV9 and TRBJ2-3, with D uncertain. The CDR3 runs to 13 residues. Deletions cut 2 bases from V and 2 bases from J, with 6 bases between. Germline CDR1 and CDR2: SGDLS and YYNGEE. The CDR3 nucleotides read TGTGCCAGCAGCGTTAGTACCACAGATACGCAGTATTTT. Amino acids: CASSVSTTDTQYF. The full variable domain, its missing parts supplied by reference TRBV9 and TRBJ2-3, is DSGVTQTPKHLITATGQRVTLRCSPRSGDLSVYWYQQSLDQGLQFLIQYYNGEERAKGNILERFSAQQFPDLHSELNLSSLELGDSALYFCASSVSTTDTQYFGPGTRLTVL.

The chain couples TRBV23-1 to TRBJ2-2; TRBD1 matches at 7 bases. TRBV23-1 is assigned to the ORF class and has an uncertain function. The CDR3 covers 16 residues. The trim removed 2 bases at V and 1 base at J, leaving 4 bases unmatched. The CDR3 reads CASSQHGTENTGELFF. The CDR3 bases are TGCGCCAGCAGTCAACACGGGACAGAGAACACCGGGGAGCTGTTTTTT.

This clonotype was counted a few times. The rearrangement links TRBV20-1 to TRBJ2-7; 7 bases are shared with TRBD1. This CDR3 comprises 14 residues. Germline CDR1 is DFQATT and CDR2 is SNEGSKA (reference sequence). V lost 0 bases and J lost 2; bases outside the gene matches: 4. The CDR3 bases are TGCAGTGCTAGAGAGACAGGGATACCCTACGAGCAGTACTTC. Translated, it gives CSARETGIPYEQYF.

This clonotype has more than one count but fewer than ten. The chain recombines TRBV12-3 or TRBV12-4 with TRBJ2-7, with a possible D match to TRBD1 (6 bases). The CDR3 spans 15 residues. The V end was cut by 0 bases, the J end by 3 bases, with 12 bases between. CDR3 DNA: TGTGCCAGCAGTTTAGCATGGCAGGGGAACTACGAGCAGTACTTC. It is translated as CASSLAWQGNYEQYF.

The chain employs TRBV29-1 and TRBJ2-3; D is possibly TRBD2 (5 bases). Germline V lookup: CDR1 SQVTM, CDR2 ANQGSEA. The CDR3 extends over 10 amino acids. Trimming removed 7 bases at V and 9 bases at J, with 11 bases between. The CDR3 region has the DNA TGCAGCGCTTCGGGCGGGACGCAGTATTTT. Translation: CSASGGTQYF.

This sequence joins TRBV20-1 and TRBJ2-3; 13 bases line up with TRBD2. Germline trimming cut 5 bases from V and 6 bases from J; bases unmatched to any gene: 11. The CDR3 has 16 amino acids. Germline V gives CDR1 DFQATT, CDR2 SNEGSKA (reference sequence). The DNA of the CDR3 is TGCAGTGCTCCCATCGGACTAGCGGGGGCTGGGGATACGCAGTATTTT. This encodes CSAPIGLAGAGDTQYF.

The V gene is TRBV29-1, the J gene TRBJ1-1; tentatively, D is TRBD1 (6 bases). This CDR3 comprises 12 residues. The germline V gene has CDR1 SQVTM and CDR2 ANQGSEA. The V gene lost 7 bases and the J gene lost 0 bases, with 9 bases spanning the gap. The CDR3 loop reads CSGTAMNTEAFF. The CDR3 DNA reads TGCAGCGGGACAGCGATGAACACTGAAGCTTTCTTT.

The gene calls are TRBV6-5 and TRBJ2-1; D uncertain. Germline V gene lookup returns CDR1 MNHEY and CDR2 SVGAGI. This CDR3 is 16 amino acids long. Trimming pared 0 bases from V and 0 bases from J, leaving 9 bases between. The CDR3 nucleotides are TGTGCCAGCAGTTACTCGAAATCAAGCTCCTACAATGAGCAGTTCTTC. This gives the protein CASSYSKSSSYNEQFF.

V gene TRBV5-1 combines with J gene TRBJ1-2; D perhaps matches TRBD1 (6 bases). The CDR3 has 15 amino acids. The germline V and J ends were trimmed by 5 bases and 4 bases, with 18 bases remaining between them. Germline CDR1 is SGHRS and CDR2 is YFSETQ. The CDR3 DNA reads as TGCGCCAGCAGGAGTAACAGGGATATTCTCTATGGCTACACCTTC. It translates to CASRSNRDILYGYTF.

Concerning this clonotype: An end of the junction does not agree with germline; a read error may underlie this. The chain is built from TRBV12-3 or TRBV12-4 and TRBJ2-1; tentative D call: TRBD1 (6 bases). The length of the CDR3 is 13 residues. CDR3 loop: CDSSSAQQGEQFF. DNA of the CDR3: TGTGACAGCAGTTCAGCCCAACAGGGTGAGCAGTTCTTC.

The chain recombines TRBV11-3 with TRBJ2-1; no firm D call. The CDR3 consists of 13 residues. CDR1 is SGHNT and CDR2 is YENEEA in the germline V gene. Trimming stripped 5 bases from V and 2 bases from J, with 7 bases between. In nucleotides, the CDR3 is TGTGCCAGCAGCACTGTGGCCTACAATGAGCAGTTCTTC. Protein sequence: CASSTVAYNEQFF.

The chain carries TRBV6-6 and TRBJ2-7, with 10 positions matching TRBD2. V was pared by 5 bases and J by 10 bases, with 14 bases of the junction left unmatched. Germline-derived CDR1 and CDR2 are MNHNY and SVGAGI (reference sequence). The CDR3 runs 15 residues. The CDR3 DNA is TGTGCCAGCAGTCTCCTAGCGGGAGCAAAGGGGGTTCAGTACTTC. It yields the protein CASSLLAGAKGVQYF.

This clonotype showed up just a few times. The V and J genes are TRBV6-1 and TRBJ2-5; D is ambiguous. V dropped 6 bases and J dropped 4 bases, with 18 bases sitting between them. Germline-derived CDR1 and CDR2 are MNHNS and SASEGT. CDR3 length: 15 residues. DNA of the CDR3: TGTGCCAGCAGATCACTTACTGGGGTTACAGAGACCCAGTACTTC. Its translation is CASRSLTGVTETQYF.

This clonotype was seen a handful of times. The chain links TRBV9 to TRBJ2-5; TRBD2 is a possible D gene (6 bases). The ends were cut back, 4 bases at V and 6 bases at J, with 19 bases in the middle. The CDR3 contains 15 residues. The germline gives CDR1 SGDLS, CDR2 YYNGEE. The CDR3 DNA reads TGTGCCAGCAGCTTAGGCGGGGTTGGACAAAAGACCCAGTACTTC. Translated, it gives CASSLGGVGQKTQYF.

This clonotype was seen ten or more times. This sequence joins TRBV29-1 and TRBJ2-1; maybe TRBD2 (5 bases). The CDR3 consists of 17 residues. Per the germline V gene, CDR1 is SQVTM and CDR2 is ANQGSEA. With 4 bases removed from V and 4 bases from J, the gap between germline ends came to 23 bases. Here the CDR3 reads CSVVSQLTTGSYNEQFF. The CDR3 DNA sequence: TGCAGCGTTGTGTCCCAGTTGACGACGGGGAGTTACAATGAGCAGTTCTTC.

The gene calls are TRBV3-1 and TRBJ2-1; 12 bases align to TRBD2. The CDR3 consists of 20 residues. Germline CDR1 is LGHDT and CDR2 is YNNKEL (reference sequence). The ends lost 2 bases at V and 8 bases at J; junction bases unmatched: 19. The CDR3 DNA reads TGTGCCAGCAGCCAACTCCCCCCGGGGCTAGCGGGAGGGCCAATGGATGAGCAGTTCTTC. Its protein product is CASSQLPPGLAGGPMDEQFF.

The V gene is TRBV3-1, the J gene TRBJ2-2, with D uncertain. The CDR3 contains 13 residues. Germline V gene data show CDR1 as LGHDT and CDR2 as YNNKEL (reference sequence). Trimming pared 0 bases from V and 7 bases from J, leaving 6 bases between. CDR3 in amino acids: CASSQEILGELFF. In DNA form, the CDR3 reads TGTGCCAGCAGCCAAGAAATCCTCGGGGAGCTGTTTTTT. Using reference TRBV3-1 and TRBJ2-2 for the parts outside the CDR3, the full variable domain is DTAVSQTPKYLVTQMGNDKSIKCEQNLGHDTMYWYKQDSKKFLKIMFSYNNKELIINETVPNRFSPKSPDKAHLNLHINSLELGDSAVYFCASSQEILGELFFGEGSRLTVL.

This chain uses TRBV20-1 with TRBJ2-7; D not certain. The CDR3 sequence is 11 residues long. V lost 1 base and J 7 bases, leaving 8 bases between the germline ends. From germline, CDR1 is DFQATT and CDR2 SNEGSKA (reference sequence). This CDR3 is CSARVGTEQYF. Here the CDR3 DNA reads TGCAGTGCTAGAGTAGGTACGGAGCAGTACTTC.

This sequence joins TRBV9 and TRBJ2-2, with 9 bases fitting TRBD1. Trimming removed 0 bases from V and 7 bases from J; junction bases left unmatched: 4. Germline V lookup: CDR1 SGDLS, CDR2 YYNGEE. CDR3 size: 15 residues. DNA of the CDR3: TGTGCCAGCAGCGTAGAACAGGGGGCTAGCGGGGAGCTGTTTTTT. This codes for CASSVEQGASGELFF.